This T cell receptor beta chain derives from a study of T-cell reconstitution after alpha-beta-depleted transplantation in children (TCRdb year 2016). About the investigation overall: The study quantitatively tracked T-cell immune reconstitution after TCRalphabeta/CD19-depleted allogeneic hematopoietic cell transplantation in children using TCR repertoire profiling. What the study reported, not specific to this receptor: About two months after transplant, the apparently early recovery of alphabetaT-cell counts reportedly depended on just several hundred clones that had expanded rapidly and came from non-depleted graft cells. The frequencies of hyperexpanded clones fell over the following months, and after one year, T-cell counts and TCRbeta diversity were mostly attributed to newly produced T cells. In some patients, high TCRbeta diversity at day 60 was attributed to recipient T cells and intrathymic progenitors that had survived conditioning.

The CDR3, cysteine through phenylalanine, is 12 amino acids long. Kept here is only the CDR3 DNA, which spans 36 bases and is read in frame from base 1. Cut back by 5 bases and 3 bases, the V and J ends lie 10 bases apart. CDR1 and CDR2 are drawn from the germline V gene: SQVTM, ANQGSEA. Library construction relied on PCR. This sample was sequenced with an Illumina HiSeq 2500. TCR libraries were prepared with molecular barcoding, using unique molecular identifiers to normalize TCRbeta repertoire quantification. TCRdb itself trimmed the public reads at Q25 with fastp, ran MiXCR and retained productive beta chains. Entries are consolidated by CDR3 protein sequence, retaining the most common genes and DNA. For this sample the table gives fewer than 700,000 distinct CDR3 sequences, of which 23% were detected only once. The ten largest clones represent over 12% of the sample. At least ten counts were recorded for this clonotype. Its cognate antigen has yet to be identified. No base quality information exists; no much larger clone differs at one position.

This specimen's treatment or condition label, interpreted: allogeneic hematopoietic cell transplantation with graft depleted of TCRalphabeta T cells and CD19 B cells. TCRalphabeta/CD19-depleted allogeneic hematopoietic cell grafts were given to the transplant recipients, all of whom were children. The chain is assembled from TRBV29-1 and TRBJ1-2; the D segment cannot be called with confidence. This receptor was obtained from a boy under two years old who had a stem cell transplant for acute myeloid leukemia, so the T cells may come from the graft donor. The sample was PBMCs, mostly from graft donor cells, taken 360 days after TCRalphabeta/CD19-depleted stem cell transplant. The nucleotides read TGCAGCGTTCTTGACCAGGACTATGGCTACACCTTC. It codes for CSVLDQDYGYTF.